This entry describes one T cell receptor (beta chain). The antigen remains undetermined. One end of the junction fails to match germline, which may point to a read error. This sample was taken from a study of T cells in Graves' hyperthyroidism and ophthalmopathy. Study-level findings and limits: Before onset, by a median of around six months, the model predicted ophthalmopathy. Most thyroid-expanded clonotypes above 0.001 were also found in blood.

Ophthalmopathy cases met thresholds of Clinical Activity Score at least 3, NOSPECS grade at least 4 and duration under 3 months. On the basis of clinical symptoms, serum thyroxine and TRAb, thyroid ultrasound and orbital computed tomography, diagnoses were made. Template material for amplifying TCR beta CDR3 regions consisted of RNA transcripts. The HTBI set primed first-round TCR CDR3 RT-PCR. TCRdb itself ran the multiplex PCR reads through MiXCR, one entry per CDR3 protein. The data hold 350,000 or so distinct CDR3 sequences, with approximately 18% observed a single time. Germline loops: CDR1 MNHEY, CDR2 SVGAGI. CDR3 length: 14 residues.

Sequencing was carried out using blood. The sequence was obtained from a woman aged 40 to 49 with Graves' ophthalmopathy. The rearrangement uses TRBV6-5 and TRBJ1-2; D is unresolved. CDR3 sequence reads: CASSYFTYYDGYNF. DNA of the CDR3: TGTGCCAGCAGTTACTTCACCTACTATGATGGCTACAACTTC.